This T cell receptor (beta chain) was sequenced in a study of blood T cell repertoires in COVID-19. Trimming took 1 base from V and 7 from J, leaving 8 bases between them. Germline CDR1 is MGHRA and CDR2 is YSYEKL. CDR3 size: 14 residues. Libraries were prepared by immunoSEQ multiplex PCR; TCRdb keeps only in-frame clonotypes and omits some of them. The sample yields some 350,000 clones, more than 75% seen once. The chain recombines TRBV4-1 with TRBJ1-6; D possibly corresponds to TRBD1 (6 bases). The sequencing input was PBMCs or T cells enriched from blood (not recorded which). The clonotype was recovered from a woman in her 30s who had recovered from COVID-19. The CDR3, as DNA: TGCGCCAGCAGCCAAGCTCAGGGGAATTCACCCCTCCACTTT. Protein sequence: CASSQAQGNSPLHF.